The clone carrying this T cell receptor (beta chain) has just one count. This CDR3 region has 14 residues. Looked up from germline, CDR1 is MNHEY and CDR2 is SVGAGI. J gave up 8 bases and V 6 bases, and 10 bases lay outside the gene matches. The sample belongs to a study of technical replicates of blood from several donors. Clones were read by immunoSEQ multiplex PCR, and TCRdb kept only the in-frame ones, dropping some. The profile shows 87,000 or so clones, 92% of them singletons. Specimen: T cells isolated from PBMCs. This sequence was found in a human donor in good health. This chain uses TRBV6-5 with TRBJ1-3; 7 nucleotides agree with TRBD1. The CDR3 reads CASRRRGLGDTIYF. The DNA of the CDR3 is TGTGCCAGCAGGCGTAGGGGGCTCGGGGACACCATATATTTT.